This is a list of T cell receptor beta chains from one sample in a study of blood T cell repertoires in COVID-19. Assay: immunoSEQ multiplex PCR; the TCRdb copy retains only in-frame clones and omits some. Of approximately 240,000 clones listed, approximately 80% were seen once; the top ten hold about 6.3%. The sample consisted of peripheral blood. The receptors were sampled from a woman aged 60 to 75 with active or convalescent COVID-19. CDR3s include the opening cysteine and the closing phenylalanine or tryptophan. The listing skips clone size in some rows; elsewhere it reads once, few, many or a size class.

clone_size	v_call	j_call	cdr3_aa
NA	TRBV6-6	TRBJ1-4	CASNRGTEKLFF
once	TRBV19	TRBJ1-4	CASSTQGVGELFF
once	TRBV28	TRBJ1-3	CASSHRTFSGNTIYF
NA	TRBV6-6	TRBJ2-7	CASKGRETSYEQYF
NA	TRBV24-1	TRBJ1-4	CATSDGQGTEKLFF
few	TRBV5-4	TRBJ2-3	CASSRSGGGADTQYF
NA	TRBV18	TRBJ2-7	CASSSQMGQGGIYEQYF
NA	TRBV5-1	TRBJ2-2	CASSLEMGQGPFGELFF
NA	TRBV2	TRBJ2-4	CASSEAFIRNIQYF
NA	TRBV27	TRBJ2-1	CASSLWDSAAEQFF
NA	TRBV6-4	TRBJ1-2	CASSDGTGSSGDGYTF
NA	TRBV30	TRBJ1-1	CAWSPGDTEAFF
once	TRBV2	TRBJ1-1	CASRDRGRTFF
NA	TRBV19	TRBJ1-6	CASSIVGQRHSPLHF
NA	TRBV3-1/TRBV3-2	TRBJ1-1	CASSLTGDAEAFF
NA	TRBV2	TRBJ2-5	CASSPGGGVIPETQYF
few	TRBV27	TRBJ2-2	CASSILAGGSTGELFF
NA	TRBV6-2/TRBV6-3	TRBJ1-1	CASSFRREGGNTEAFF
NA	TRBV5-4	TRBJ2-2	CASSSSRQERELFF
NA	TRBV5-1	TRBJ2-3	CASSPSQNTDTQYF
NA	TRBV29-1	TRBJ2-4	CSVGGGMNIQYF
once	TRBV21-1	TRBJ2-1	CASNRPRVSSYNEQFF
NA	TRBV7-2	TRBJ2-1	CASSLVAGGPVHEQFF
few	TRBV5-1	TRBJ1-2	CASSFTGGARGVGYTF
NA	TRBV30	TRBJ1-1	CAWGGGFGTEAFF